Below, 25 T cell receptor beta chains from the same sample are listed, as sequenced in a study of molecular identifiers for immune sequencing clone quantification. TCRdb itself ran the PCR reads through MiXCR, one entry per CDR3 protein. The sample has 300,000 to 400,000 distinct CDR3 sequences, 24% seen once. Sequenced input: naive CD8+ T cells from blood, with Jurkat cell RNA spiked in. Subset reported: FACS-sorted CD8+CD4-CCR7+CD45RA+ naive T cells. The receptors shown here come from a human donor in good health. Some libraries in this study had Jurkat cell RNA spiked in.

This clonotype was picked up one time. Just one base apart from a much larger clone, this may be a read error. This chain uses TRBV7-2 with TRBJ2-3, with 11 bases lining up with TRBD2. Germline loops: CDR1 SGHTA, CDR2 FQGNSA. The CDR3 runs 16 residues. CDR3 protein: CASSLILAGVSDTQCF. The DNA for the CDR3 is TGTGCCAGCAGCTTAATACTAGCGGGAGTCTCAGATACGCAGTGTTTT.

To note about this clonotype: Sequence at one end of the junction differs from germline and may be a read error. This rearrangement joins TRBV7-9 to TRBJ2-2; 7 bases are shared with TRBD1. This CDR3 comprises 18 residues. Germline loops: CDR1 SEHNR, CDR2 FQNEAQ (reference sequence). CDR3 protein: CASSPPFPHQGVAGELFF. The CDR3 region has the DNA TGTGCTAGCAGCCCCCCATTCCCTCATCAGGGGGTCGCCGGGGAGCTGTTTTTT.

This clonotype was picked up a small number of times. V is TRBV28 and J is TRBJ2-1; TRBD2 might be the D (6 bases). Germline lookup yields CDR1 MDHEN and CDR2 SYDVKM. This CDR3 is 14 amino acids long. Trimming stripped 4 bases from V and 4 bases from J, with 11 bases between. The CDR3 DNA is TGTGCCAGCAGTTCCGGGACTGTGTACAATGAGCAGTTCTTC. Translating gives CASSSGTVYNEQFF.

There are many counts of this clonotype. V is TRBV6-1 and J is TRBJ1-1; D is unresolved. CDR1 and CDR2 (germline): MNHNS, SASEGT. Trimming cost V 6 bases and J 4 bases, with 21 bases left between them. The CDR3 runs to 16 residues. CDR3 DNA sequence: TGTGCCAGCAGCTACAATTTCGGGGATCTGAGCACTGAAGCTTTCTTT. Translation: CASSYNFGDLSTEAFF.

This clonotype was counted at least ten times. V is TRBV28 and J is TRBJ1-5, with TRBD1 matching over 7 bases. Germline-derived CDR1 and CDR2 are MDHEN and SYDVKM. The CDR3 sequence is 15 residues long. Trimming removed 4 bases from V and 5 bases from J; junction bases left unmatched: 8. CDR3 region: CASSSTGKNDQPQHF. The DNA for the CDR3 is TGTGCCAGCAGTTCGACAGGGAAGAACGATCAGCCCCAGCATTTT.

As regards this clonotype: With a much larger clone just one base away, this may be a read error. The chain joins TRBV9 to TRBJ2-7; no definite D call. The germline gives CDR1 SGDLS, CDR2 YYNGEE. This CDR3 is built from 14 residues. Trimming removed 0 bases at V and 0 bases at J, with 7 bases between. This CDR3 reads CASSVAWGSYEQYF. The DNA for the CDR3 is TGTGCCAGCAGCGTAGCGTGGGGCTCCTACGAGCAGTACTTC.

This clonotype was picked up a small number of times. For the CDR3, the DNA is TGCAGTGCTAGAGACCTCCAGAGTAACGAGCAGTACTTC. This encodes CSARDLQSNEQYF. The rearrangement joins TRBV20-1 to TRBJ2-7; D is unresolved. CDR3 size: 13 residues. The germline CDR1 and CDR2 sequences are DFQATT and SNEGSKA (reference sequence). The V end lost 0 bases, the J end lost 5 bases, and 11 bases lay between the germline ends.

Many counts were recorded for this clonotype. The chain employs TRBV9 and TRBJ2-7, with TRBD2 identical over 13 bases. V dropped 3 bases and J dropped 6; count of bases not matched to a gene: 6. Germline V gene sequence: CDR1 SGDLS, CDR2 YYNGEE. This CDR3 has 15 residues. The CDR3 here is CASSEGLAGVGEQYF. CDR3 sequence (DNA): TGTGCCAGCAGCGAAGGACTAGCGGGGGTCGGCGAGCAGTACTTC.

This clonotype was seen only a few times. The chain uses TRBV7-8 and TRBJ1-1; D gene uncertain. V was shortened by 3 bases and J by 0 bases, with 29 bases between the two germline ends. Germline lookup yields CDR1 SGHVS and CDR2 FQNEAQ. The CDR3 is made up of 21 amino acids. The CDR3 spells CASSFQRHTQYTKGLNTEAFF. In DNA, the CDR3 is TGTGCCAGCAGCTTTCAAAGACATACCCAATATACAAAGGGTTTGAACACTGAAGCTTTCTTT.

The gene calls are TRBV6-2 or TRBV6-3 and TRBJ2-7, with D hard to call. The CDR3 runs to 15 residues. Trimming removed 2 bases at V and 3 bases at J, with 14 bases between. CDR1 is MNHEY, CDR2 SVGEGT, per germline. DNA for the CDR3: TGTGCCAGCAGTTACGGCGGCGCGATAGACTACGAGCAGTACTTC. This codes for CASSYGGAIDYEQYF.

This clonotype was seen ten or more times. The chain employs TRBV29-1 and TRBJ2-7; perhaps TRBD2 as D (5 bases). Germline-derived CDR1 and CDR2 are SQVTM and ANQGSEA. The CDR3 loop spans 13 amino acids. Trimming left V 4 bases short and J 3 bases short, with 13 bases between. The CDR3 sequence is CSVAASGDYEQYF. The CDR3 DNA reads TGCAGCGTTGCCGCCAGCGGAGACTACGAGCAGTACTTC.

The CDR3 region has the DNA TGTGCCAACACGTTTCAAAGTCCAGAGACCCAGTACTTC. Encoded protein: CANTFQSPETQYF. This sequence joins TRBV6-2 or TRBV6-3 and TRBJ2-5; D not certain. Germline values: CDR1 MNHEY, CDR2 SVGEGT. CDR3 length: 13 residues. V was clipped by 10 bases and J by 4 bases, with 16 bases between them.

Here the CDR3 DNA reads TGCAGTGCTAGAGATCGTGGGGACTCTGGAAACACCATATATTTT. Its protein product is CSARDRGDSGNTIYF. The V and J genes are TRBV20-1 and TRBJ1-3; D gene unclear. With 0 bases removed from V and 0 bases from J, the gap between germline ends came to 9 bases. CDR1 and CDR2 from the germline V gene are DFQATT and SNEGSKA (reference sequence). This CDR3 spans 15 amino acids.

This clonotype appeared many times. The rearrangement uses TRBV20-1 and TRBJ1-1; a weak D match, TRBD1 (5 bases). V lost 6 bases and J 4 bases, leaving 12 bases between the germline ends. The CDR3 loop spans 12 amino acids. CDR1 DFQATT and CDR2 SNEGSKA come from the germline V gene (reference sequence). CDR3 sequence reads: CSATMGLTEAFF. In DNA, the CDR3 is TGCAGTGCCACCATGGGGCTCACTGAAGCTTTCTTT.

The table lists this clonotype with a few counts. The rearrangement uses TRBV20-1 and TRBJ1-3, with D hard to call. V was shortened by 3 bases and J by 0 bases, with 15 bases between the two germline ends. The CDR3 is 16 amino acids. Per the germline V gene, CDR1 is DFQATT and CDR2 is SNEGSKA (reference sequence). The CDR3 reads CSARELRTSSGNTIYF. In DNA, the CDR3 is TGCAGTGCTAGGGAACTAAGAACCAGCTCTGGAAACACCATATATTTT.

The chain links TRBV6-6 to TRBJ2-2, with no clear D. Germline values: CDR1 MNHNY, CDR2 SVGAGI (reference sequence). The V and J ends lost 1 base and 0 bases respectively, with 6 bases between them. CDR3 length: 15 amino acids. The CDR3 protein is CASSYYSPNTGELFF. In DNA form, the CDR3 reads TGTGCCAGCAGTTACTACAGCCCGAACACCGGGGAGCTGTTTTTT.

This clonotype was recorded once. This chain links TRBV7-8 with TRBJ2-4; 7 positions agree with TRBD2. CDR1 and CDR2 (germline): SGHVS, FQNEAQ. V gave up 6 bases and J gave up 11 bases; unmatched junction bases: 16. CDR3 length: 15 amino acids. This CDR3 reads CASSLVSGPGDVQYF. CDR3 bases: TGTGCCAGCAGTCTGGTTAGCGGGCCTGGAGACGTTCAGTACTTC. Looking up the rest from reference TRBV7-8 and TRBJ2-4 gives the full variable domain: GAGVSQSPRYKVAKRGQDVALRCDPISGHVSLFWYQQALGQGPEFLTYFQNEAQLDKSGLPSDRFFAERPEGSVSTLKIQRTQQEDSAVYLCASSLVSGPGDVQYFGAGTRLSVL.

The chain couples TRBV4-1 to TRBJ2-7, with D perhaps being TRBD1 or TRBD2 (6 bases each). Trimming cost V 4 bases and J 3 bases, with 16 bases left between them. The CDR3 spans 15 residues. From germline, CDR1 is MGHRA and CDR2 YSYEKL. CDR3 sequence (DNA): TGCGCCAGCAGCCCGGGCGCAGGGGACTTCTACGAGCAGTACTTC. Residues: CASSPGAGDFYEQYF.

The chain uses TRBV12-3 or TRBV12-4 and TRBJ2-7, with 8 bases lining up with TRBD2. V lost 4 bases, J lost 0 bases, and 8 bases stayed unmatched. The CDR3 is 16 amino acids. The CDR3 spells CASSSGGGGYSYEQYF. The DNA of the CDR3 is TGTGCCAGCAGTTCAGGAGGCGGGGGGTACTCCTACGAGCAGTACTTC.

V and J are TRBV30 and TRBJ2-7; D gene unclear. The CDR3 contains 11 residues. Trimming took off 0 bases at V and 12 bases at J, with 12 bases between the two ends. In germline, CDR1 is GTSNPN, CDR2 SVGIG (reference sequence). The CDR3 spells CAWSVSYAPYF. CDR3 in DNA: TGTGCCTGGAGTGTCAGCTACGCGCCGTACTTC.

This clonotype was seen at least ten times. The V call is TRBV13, the J call TRBJ2-3, with D maybe TRBD2 (6 bases). CDR1 and CDR2 (germline): PRHDT, FYEKMQ (reference sequence). The CDR3 covers 14 residues. Here the CDR3 DNA reads TGTGCTTCCTCCGGGGACTCAAGCGCAGATACGCAGTATTTT. Its protein is CASSGDSSADTQYF.

In its sample, this clonotype was seen many times. The V gene is TRBV3-1, the J gene TRBJ2-7, with D tentatively TRBD2 (5 bases). The V end was cut by 4 bases, the J end by 4 bases, with 11 bases between. Germline V gene data show CDR1 as LGHDT and CDR2 as YNNKEL (reference sequence). The CDR3 runs 13 residues. CDR3 coding DNA: TGTGCCAGCAGCCCCGGGGTACCTTACGAGCAGTACTTC. Translated, it gives CASSPGVPYEQYF.

Notes on this clonotype: A single base separates this from a much larger clone, so it may be a read error. This chain connects TRBV6-2 or TRBV6-3 to TRBJ2-3; D gene uncertain. Germline V lookup: CDR1 MNHEY, CDR2 SVGEGT. Trimming removed 3 bases from V and 6 bases from J, with 10 bases in between. CDR3 length equals 13 residues. CDR3 in amino acids: CASSYWAADTQYF. CDR3 DNA sequence: TGTGCCAGCAGTTATTGGGCCGCGGATACGCAGTATTTT.

As concerns this clonotype: The final CDR3 position lacks the conserved phenylalanine or tryptophan, pointing to a likely read error. The chain has TRBV5-1 and TRBJ2-3, with a possible D match to TRBD2 (6 bases). Germline CDR1 and CDR2: SGHRS and YFSETQ. With 4 bases removed from V and 6 bases from J, the gap between germline ends came to 27 bases. CDR3 size: 18 residues. CDR3 bases: TGCGCCAGCAGCCCTGGCGGGGCCCGCATTAAACGGGGGGATACGCAGTATATT. Its translation: CASSPGGARIKRGDTQYI.

This clonotype was seen at least ten times. The rearrangement uses TRBV5-6 and TRBJ2-7; D is unclear. Deletions cut 0 bases from V and 3 bases from J, with 7 bases between. Germline V gene lookup returns CDR1 SGHDT and CDR2 YYEEEE. The CDR3 sequence is 13 residues long. CDR3 protein: CASSLEGYYEQYF. CDR3 nucleotide sequence: TGTGCCAGCAGCTTGGAGGGTTACTACGAGCAGTACTTC.